These T cell receptor beta chains were read from a single sample in a study of cytomegalovirus exposure and HLA in healthy donors. Generated by immunoSEQ multiplex PCR, the TCRdb table keeps only in-frame clones and is missing some. The repertoire holds some 110,000 clones, with less than 90% as singletons. Sequencing was performed on PBMCs. All receptors derive from a man between 18 and 35 years old in good health and CMV-seropositive. The conserved cysteine and the conserved F or W are not part of the CDR3 here.

j_gene: TRBJ1-6
v_gene: TRBV5-1
CDR3aa: ASSLRGGRNNSPLH

j_gene: TRBJ1-1
v_gene: TRBV7-9
CDR3aa: ASSLGITRTGWTEAF

j_gene: TRBJ1-2
v_gene: TRBV5-1
CDR3aa: ASSFTQGYGYT

j_gene: TRBJ1-4
v_gene: TRBV6-5
CDR3aa: ASSYSGTGGYEKLF

j_gene: TRBJ2-7
v_gene: TRBV4-1
CDR3aa: ASSQDTLLSGDSYEQY

j_gene: TRBJ1-1
v_gene: TRBV29-1
CDR3aa: SVENPRGFTEAF

j_gene: TRBJ2-1
v_gene: TRBV7-9
CDR3aa: ASSPGQGYNEQF

j_gene: TRBJ1-6
v_gene: TRBV28
CDR3aa: ASSLGDSELSYNSPLH

j_gene: TRBJ2-2
v_gene: TRBV11-2
CDR3aa: ASSFLRDTGELF

j_gene: TRBJ2-7
v_gene: TRBV11-3
CDR3aa: ASSRTGDWMQY

j_gene: TRBJ1-4
v_gene: TRBV7-9
CDR3aa: ASSLLGTGTEKLF

j_gene: TRBJ1-2
v_gene: TRBV12-5
CDR3aa: ASGLTAARGYT

j_gene: TRBJ2-7
v_gene: TRBV28
CDR3aa: ASRARDVWYEQY

j_gene: TRBJ2-2
v_gene: TRBV15
CDR3aa: ATSRATGTARISPGELF

j_gene: TRBJ2-1
v_gene: TRBV11-1
CDR3aa: ASGQNYYNEQF

j_gene: TRBJ2-7
v_gene: TRBV5-1
CDR3aa: ASSSGQRLTYEQY

j_gene: TRBJ2-7
v_gene: TRBV28
CDR3aa: ASSDRGYEQY

j_gene: TRBJ2-1
v_gene: TRBV30
CDR3aa: ACQTRGQGGVNEQF

j_gene: TRBJ1-5
v_gene: TRBV10-3
CDR3aa: ATWTGMGNQPQH

j_gene: TRBJ2-3
v_gene: TRBV6-4
CDR3aa: ASSDSRGGPDTQY

j_gene: TRBJ1-2
v_gene: TRBV29-1
CDR3aa: SVGTGYYGYT

j_gene: TRBJ1-6
v_gene: TRBV6-1
CDR3aa: ASSEQDNSPLH

j_gene: TRBJ1-2
v_gene: TRBV19
CDR3aa: ASSIDPGQSSYLRYGYT

j_gene: TRBJ2-5
v_gene: TRBV29-1
CDR3aa: SVGLAGGQETQY

j_gene: TRBJ1-2
v_gene: TRBV10-1
CDR3aa: ASSEHAQGRYT